The 8 T cell receptor beta chains below come from one sample, sequenced in a study of cytomegalovirus exposure and HLA in healthy donors. The study ran its PCR with 60 Vbeta and 13 Jbeta primers. The data were produced by immunoSEQ multiplex PCR, yet TCRdb's version contains in-frame clones alone and is incomplete. Of fewer than 140,000 clones in the sample, around 80% were seen once. Sequencing was performed on PBMCs. The receptor source for this set is a man in his 60s in good health and CMV-seronegative.

This chain connects TRBV14 to TRBJ2-2, with D hard to call. The germline CDR1 and CDR2 sequences are SGHDN and FVKESK. V was cut by 2 bases and J by 3 bases, with 16 bases left in between. The CDR3 is 17 amino acids. CDR3 protein: CASSQPTNAADTGELFF. DNA for the CDR3: TGTGCCAGCAGCCAACCCACTAACGCCGCGGACACCGGGGAGCTGTTTTTT. Combining the CDR3 with reference TRBV14 and TRBJ2-2 gives the whole variable domain EAGVTQFPSHSVIEKGQTVTLRCDPISGHDNLYWYRRVMGKEIKFLLHFVKESKQDESGMPNNRFLAERTGGTYSTLKVQPAELEDSGVYFCASSQPTNAADTGELFFGEGSRLTVL.

This clone appeared once. This chain uses TRBV6-1 with TRBJ1-1; no definite D call. Germline lookup yields CDR1 MNHNS and CDR2 SASEGT. CDR3 length: 12 amino acids. Trimming removed 2 bases from V and 10 bases from J, with 11 bases in between. For the CDR3, the DNA is TGTGCCAGCAGTGAATTCGGGTCGGGAGCTTTCTTT. Its protein product is CASSEFGSGAFF.

The V and J genes are TRBV5-1 and TRBJ1-1, with 7 bases fitting TRBD1. Trimming took 0 bases from V and 11 from J; bases not matched to a gene: 10. The germline V gene has CDR1 SGHRS and CDR2 YFSETQ. The CDR3 length is 14 residues. CDR3 DNA: TGCGCCAGCAGCTTGGACAGGGGACAACCGTTGGCTTTCTTT. Residues: CASSLDRGQPLAFF.

The genes are TRBV19 and TRBJ1-3; D not certain. V lost 9 bases to trimming and J lost 0 bases, with 15 bases between them. Germline CDR1 reads LNHDA; CDR2 reads SQIVND (reference sequence). CDR3 size: 15 residues. CDR3 sequence reads: CASGAGGYSGNTIYF. In nucleotides, the CDR3 is TGTGCCAGCGGCGCCGGAGGTTACTCTGGAAACACCATATATTTT.

V is TRBV5-1 and J is TRBJ2-5; 7 bases match TRBD1. CDR1 and CDR2 (germline): SGHRS, YFSETQ. This CDR3 comprises 15 residues. Trimming cost V 0 bases and J 5 bases; bases outside gene matches: 7. The CDR3 loop is CASSLATGAWETQYF. CDR3 nucleotide sequence: TGCGCCAGCAGCTTGGCAACAGGGGCGTGGGAGACCCAGTACTTC.

The chain combines TRBV6-5 with TRBJ1-5; no clear D. Germline V gene sequence: CDR1 MNHEY, CDR2 SVGAGI. V was clipped by 4 bases and J by 1 base, with 14 bases between them. The CDR3 sequence is 16 residues long. CDR3 DNA: TGTGCCAGCAGTTCGCGCCCCCTCCAAAGCAATCAGCCCCAGCATTTT. Protein product: CASSSRPLQSNQPQHF.

Points on this clone: A read error may account for a junction end that differs from germline. In the same sample, other DNA sequences code for this CDR3. J is TRBJ1-1 and V is TRBV5-1, with D unresolved. This CDR3 is 13 amino acids long. Germline V gene sequence: CDR1 SGHRS, CDR2 YFSETQ. The CDR3 reads CASSSQVNTEAFF. The CDR3 DNA reads as TGCGCCAGCAGCTCTCAGGTGAACACTGAAGCCTTCTTT.

This chain connects TRBV25-1 to TRBJ1-3; 7 positions match TRBD1. CDR1 is MGHDK and CDR2 is SYGVNS in the germline V gene. The V and J ends lost 6 bases and 11 bases, in that order; junction bases with no gene match: 7. The length of the CDR3 is 12 residues. DNA of the CDR3: TGTGCCAGCAGAAAAGGGGGCGCCGCCATATATTTT. This codes for CASRKGGAAIYF.